The rows below give T cell receptor beta chains drawn from one sample of a study of blood T cell repertoires in COVID-19. The repertoire was sequenced with immunoSEQ multiplex PCR; TCRdb's copy has only in-frame clones and lacks some. The sample yields about 90,000 clones, 86% seen once. Input material: peripheral blood. The receptors stem from a man older than 75 with active or convalescent COVID-19. Both conserved end residues are part of each CDR3. Each record gives: clone size, CDR3 length, V gene, J gene, D gene, CDR3 DNA, CDR3 protein. A D gene is named only where the DNA matches it firmly. Clone size appears in some rows only: once, few, many, or a class for an expanded clone.

clone size: -
CDR3 length: 13
V gene: TRBV5-5
J gene: TRBJ2-1
D gene: -
CDR3 DNA: TGTGCCAGCAGCTTGCCCTGGGGGGATGAGCAGTTCTTC
CDR3 protein: CASSLPWGDEQFF

clone size: few
CDR3 length: 14
V gene: TRBV11-1
J gene: TRBJ2-4
D gene: TRBD2
CDR3 DNA: TGTGCCAGCAGCCCGGGACTAGCGGGACGGATTCAGTACTTC
CDR3 protein: CASSPGLAGRIQYF

clone size: -
CDR3 length: 15
V gene: TRBV7-8
J gene: TRBJ2-2
D gene: -
CDR3 DNA: TGTGCCAGCAGCTTAATCAGGGGTGACACCGGGGAGCTGTTTTTT
CDR3 protein: CASSLIRGDTGELFF

clone size: -
CDR3 length: 15
V gene: TRBV7-2
J gene: TRBJ2-2
D gene: -
CDR3 DNA: TGTGCCAGCAGCCCCGGGGGGCTGTACACCGGGGAGCTGTTTTTT
CDR3 protein: CASSPGGLYTGELFF

clone size: -
CDR3 length: 13
V gene: TRBV29-1
J gene: TRBJ2-1
D gene: -
CDR3 DNA: TGCAGTGTCAAAGGTAACAGATACAATGAGCAGTTCTTC
CDR3 protein: CSVKGNRYNEQFF

clone size: -
CDR3 length: 17
V gene: TRBV5-6
J gene: TRBJ1-3
D gene: -
CDR3 DNA: TGTGCCAGCAGACGAGGGCCGGTGGGGTATTCTGGAAACACCATATATTTT
CDR3 protein: CASRRGPVGYSGNTIYF

clone size: -
CDR3 length: 16
V gene: TRBV3-1/TRBV3-2
J gene: TRBJ1-2
D gene: TRBD1
CDR3 DNA: TGTGCCAGCAGCCCCTTCCCGGGCAGGGGGGTCTATGGCTACACCTTC
CDR3 protein: CASSPFPGRGVYGYTF

clone size: once
CDR3 length: 15
V gene: TRBV5-8
J gene: TRBJ2-3
D gene: -
CDR3 DNA: TGTGCCAGCAGCTTGGGTCTAGTAAGCACAGATACGCAGTATTTT
CDR3 protein: CASSLGLVSTDTQYF

clone size: -
CDR3 length: 14
V gene: TRBV21-1
J gene: TRBJ1-4
D gene: -
CDR3 DNA: TGTGCCAGCAGCGACCGGGACAGTCCTGAAAAACTGTTTTTT
CDR3 protein: CASSDRDSPEKLFF

clone size: -
CDR3 length: 15
V gene: TRBV11-2
J gene: TRBJ2-7
D gene: TRBD2
CDR3 DNA: TGTGCCAGCAGGTCACATAGCGGGAGCTCCTACGAGCAGTACTTC
CDR3 protein: CASRSHSGSSYEQYF

clone size: medium-sized
CDR3 length: 13
V gene: TRBV3-1/TRBV3-2
J gene: TRBJ1-1
D gene: TRBD1
CDR3 DNA: TGTGCCACTCAGGGACAGGGACGCACTGAAGCTTTCTTT
CDR3 protein: CATQGQGRTEAFF

clone size: -
CDR3 length: 14
V gene: TRBV7-9
J gene: TRBJ1-2
D gene: TRBD1
CDR3 DNA: TGTGCCAGCAGCTCCCCGACAGGGTATAGGGGCTACACCTTC
CDR3 protein: CASSSPTGYRGYTF

clone size: -
CDR3 length: 14
V gene: TRBV7-9
J gene: TRBJ2-1
D gene: TRBD2
CDR3 DNA: TGTGCCAGCAGCTTAACTAGCGGAGCCAGTGAGCAGTTCTTC
CDR3 protein: CASSLTSGASEQFF

clone size: -
CDR3 length: 13
V gene: TRBV19
J gene: TRBJ1-2
D gene: -
CDR3 DNA: TGTGCCAGTACCGCACGAGGGCCAAATGGCTACACCTTC
CDR3 protein: CASTARGPNGYTF

clone size: -
CDR3 length: 14
V gene: TRBV6-6
J gene: TRBJ2-1
D gene: -
CDR3 DNA: TGTGCCAGCAGTTACTCGGTTTCTATCAATGAGCAGTTCTTC
CDR3 protein: CASSYSVSINEQFF

clone size: -
CDR3 length: 14
V gene: TRBV6-5
J gene: TRBJ2-2
D gene: TRBD2
CDR3 DNA: TGTGCAGCCCCCGGAGCGGGAGGGCCCGGGGAGCTGTTTTTT
CDR3 protein: CAAPGAGGPGELFF

clone size: -
CDR3 length: 14
V gene: TRBV7-2
J gene: TRBJ1-5
D gene: -
CDR3 DNA: TGTGCCAGCAGCTCGAAGACAGATAGTCAGCCCCAGCATTTT
CDR3 protein: CASSSKTDSQPQHF

clone size: few
CDR3 length: 16
V gene: TRBV7-4
J gene: TRBJ2-7
D gene: TRBD2
CDR3 DNA: TGTGCCAGCCGGACTAGCGGGAGGGCCTCTACTGACGAGCAGTACTTC
CDR3 protein: CASRTSGRASTDEQYF

clone size: once
CDR3 length: 14
V gene: TRBV5-4
J gene: TRBJ1-5
D gene: TRBD1
CDR3 DNA: TGTGCCAGCAGTTTACAGGGGGCCAATCAGCCCCAGCATTTT
CDR3 protein: CASSLQGANQPQHF

clone size: once
CDR3 length: 14
V gene: TRBV30
J gene: TRBJ2-7
D gene: TRBD2
CDR3 DNA: TGTGCCTGTTTGCCGGGACTAGCAGCCTACGAGCAGTACTTC
CDR3 protein: CACLPGLAAYEQYF

clone size: -
CDR3 length: 12
V gene: TRBV6-5
J gene: TRBJ1-5
D gene: TRBD1
CDR3 DNA: TGTGCCAGCCAGGGGGCGGGTCAGCCCCAGCATTTT
CDR3 protein: CASQGAGQPQHF

clone size: -
CDR3 length: 15
V gene: TRBV28
J gene: TRBJ2-1
D gene: TRBD2
CDR3 DNA: TGTGCCAGTAATTTACTAGCGGCCACTATGGATGAGCAGTTCTTC
CDR3 protein: CASNLLAATMDEQFF

clone size: -
CDR3 length: 13
V gene: TRBV6-2/TRBV6-3
J gene: TRBJ2-5
D gene: TRBD2
CDR3 DNA: TGTGCCAGCAGTTACTACGGGGGGGAGACCCAGTACTTC
CDR3 protein: CASSYYGGETQYF

clone size: -
CDR3 length: 15
V gene: TRBV14
J gene: TRBJ2-7
D gene: -
CDR3 DNA: TGTGCCAGCAGCCGATCGGACATAGCCTACTACGAGCAGTACTTC
CDR3 protein: CASSRSDIAYYEQYF

clone size: few
CDR3 length: 18
V gene: TRBV21-1
J gene: TRBJ2-1
D gene: -
CDR3 DNA: TGTGCCAGGAAGCTAGCGGGAGAGCCCCTTGTAATCTACAATGAGCAGTTCTTC
CDR3 protein: CARKLAGEPLVIYNEQFF

clone size: -
CDR3 length: 16
V gene: TRBV9
J gene: TRBJ2-7
D gene: TRBD2
CDR3 DNA: TGTGCCAGCAGCGCAGCCGGGACTAGCCGTTCCTACGAGCAGTACTTC
CDR3 protein: CASSAAGTSRSYEQYF

clone size: -
CDR3 length: 16
V gene: TRBV10-3
J gene: TRBJ2-3
D gene: TRBD1
CDR3 DNA: TGTGCCATCAGTGAGCTTTCCGGGACAGGGGTAAACACGCAGTATTTT
CDR3 protein: CAISELSGTGVNTQYF

clone size: -
CDR3 length: 13
V gene: TRBV5-6
J gene: TRBJ1-4
D gene: -
CDR3 DNA: TGTGCCAGCAGCCCCAGAGGGCTCGAAAAACTGTTTTTT
CDR3 protein: CASSPRGLEKLFF

clone size: -
CDR3 length: 14
V gene: TRBV6-6
J gene: TRBJ1-2
D gene: TRBD1
CDR3 DNA: TGTGCCAGCAGCACCCGGGACAGGTCCTATGGCTACACCTTC
CDR3 protein: CASSTRDRSYGYTF

clone size: -
CDR3 length: 13
V gene: TRBV7-2
J gene: TRBJ1-2
D gene: TRBD1
CDR3 DNA: TGTGCCAGCAACGACAGGGCTCGGGATGGCTACACCTTC
CDR3 protein: CASNDRARDGYTF

clone size: -
CDR3 length: 16
V gene: TRBV5-4
J gene: TRBJ1-1
D gene: TRBD1
CDR3 DNA: TGTGCCAGCAGCTCAAGACGACAGGGGCATAACACTGAAGCTTTCTTT
CDR3 protein: CASSSRRQGHNTEAFF

clone size: -
CDR3 length: 12
V gene: TRBV2
J gene: TRBJ2-7
D gene: TRBD1
CDR3 DNA: TGTGCCAGCAGGAACAGGGGGTACGAGCAGTACTTC
CDR3 protein: CASRNRGYEQYF

clone size: -
CDR3 length: 16
V gene: TRBV9
J gene: TRBJ2-5
D gene: TRBD2
CDR3 DNA: TGTGCCAGCAGCGTATCGGGCGGGAGGGCCCAAGAGACCCAGTACTTC
CDR3 protein: CASSVSGGRAQETQYF

clone size: -
CDR3 length: 14
V gene: TRBV6-2/TRBV6-3
J gene: TRBJ1-2
D gene: TRBD1
CDR3 DNA: TGTGCCAGCAGTTACGACAGGGGGAGTTTTGGCTACACCTTC
CDR3 protein: CASSYDRGSFGYTF

clone size: -
CDR3 length: 15
V gene: TRBV7-8
J gene: TRBJ1-5
D gene: -
CDR3 DNA: TGTGCCAGCAGCTCCCGGGGGGGTATCAATCAGCCCCAGCATTTT
CDR3 protein: CASSSRGGINQPQHF

clone size: -
CDR3 length: 16
V gene: TRBV7-8
J gene: TRBJ1-3
D gene: TRBD1
CDR3 DNA: TGTGCCAGCACTTCCTCGACAGGGAGGTCTGGAAACACCATATATTTT
CDR3 protein: CASTSSTGRSGNTIYF

clone size: once
CDR3 length: 14
V gene: TRBV7-2
J gene: TRBJ1-5
D gene: TRBD1
CDR3 DNA: TGTGCCAGCAGCCCGCGGACAGGGTGGCAGCCCCAGCATTTT
CDR3 protein: CASSPRTGWQPQHF

clone size: once
CDR3 length: 15
V gene: TRBV7-2
J gene: TRBJ2-1
D gene: -
CDR3 DNA: TGTGCCAGCAGCGCTAGGGGGGGCAGGGAGGATGAGCAGTTCTTC
CDR3 protein: CASSARGGREDEQFF

clone size: -
CDR3 length: 14
V gene: TRBV7-9
J gene: TRBJ1-2
D gene: -
CDR3 DNA: TGTGCCAGCAGCTCCAGGGGTACTAACTATGGCTACACCTTC
CDR3 protein: CASSSRGTNYGYTF

clone size: once
CDR3 length: 15
V gene: TRBV5-4
J gene: TRBJ1-2
D gene: TRBD1
CDR3 DNA: TGTGCCAGCAGCTTGGAAACAGGGGTTAACTATGGCTACACCTTC
CDR3 protein: CASSLETGVNYGYTF

clone size: few
CDR3 length: 22
V gene: TRBV7-6
J gene: TRBJ2-1
D gene: TRBD2
CDR3 DNA: TGTGCCAGCCCAACTAGCGGGAGTGGGCAGTGTCCCGACCCGAATCAGCACAATGAGCAGTTCTTC
CDR3 protein: CASPTSGSGQCPDPNQHNEQFF

clone size: -
CDR3 length: 15
V gene: TRBV7-6
J gene: TRBJ1-1
D gene: -
CDR3 DNA: TGTGCCAGCAGCTCCCGAACGGGGGGGAACACTGAAGCTTTCTTT
CDR3 protein: CASSSRTGGNTEAFF

clone size: -
CDR3 length: 14
V gene: TRBV11-2
J gene: TRBJ1-6
D gene: -
CDR3 DNA: TGTGCCAGCAGCCTTGGACAGATGAATTCACCCCTCCACTTT
CDR3 protein: CASSLGQMNSPLHF

clone size: -
CDR3 length: 15
V gene: TRBV28
J gene: TRBJ2-3
D gene: -
CDR3 DNA: TGTGCCAGCAGGGACTCACAGGGTAGCACAGATACGCAGTATTTT
CDR3 protein: CASRDSQGSTDTQYF

clone size: -
CDR3 length: 16
V gene: TRBV4-2
J gene: TRBJ2-2
D gene: -
CDR3 DNA: TGTGCCAGCAGCCCTCGGGCGGGACCGAACACCGGGGAGCTGTTTTTT
CDR3 protein: CASSPRAGPNTGELFF

clone size: few
CDR3 length: 16
V gene: TRBV4-1
J gene: TRBJ1-5
D gene: -
CDR3 DNA: TGCGCCAGCAGCCAAGATGCGGGACGGGTCAATCAGCCCCAGCATTTT
CDR3 protein: CASSQDAGRVNQPQHF